Presented here are 26 T cell receptor beta chains from one specimen sequenced in a study of identifying expanded T cells in peripheral blood. TCRdb keeps only in-frame clones here, not all; method: immunoSEQ multiplex PCR. The profile shows 100,000 to 150,000 clones, approximately 86% of them singletons. Input material: blood. The receptor set was obtained from a person aged 18 to 75 in good health.

The chain is built from TRBV18 and TRBJ2-5; D is perhaps TRBD1 (5 bases). Germline V lookup: CDR1 KGHSH, CDR2 LQKENI. CDR3 length: 15 residues. Trimming cost V 1 base and J 5 bases, with 14 bases left between them. The CDR3 DNA follows: TGTGCCAGCTCACCACGGAGTCAGGGAAGTGAGACCCAGTACTTC. Its protein is CASSPRSQGSETQYF.

The chain recombines TRBV30 with TRBJ1-3; possible D gene TRBD1, 5 bases. This CDR3 has 13 residues. Germline V gene data show CDR1 as GTSNPN and CDR2 as SVGIG (reference sequence). Trimming took off 1 base at V and 2 bases at J, with 6 bases between the two ends. The CDR3 sequence is CAWSGGAGNTIYF. CDR3 bases: TGTGCCTGGAGTGGAGGGGCTGGAAACACCATATATTTT. Using reference TRBV30 and TRBJ1-3 for the parts outside the CDR3, the full variable domain is SQTIHQWPATLVQPVGSPLSLECTVEGTSNPNLYWYRQAAGRGLQLLFYSVGIGQISSEVPQNLSASRPQDRQFILSSKKLLLSDSGFYLCAWSGGAGNTIYFGEGSWLTVV.

The chain recombines TRBV27 with TRBJ2-5; possibly TRBD1 for D (5 bases). Germline CDR1 is MNHEY and CDR2 is SMNVEV (reference sequence). Between the trimmed V and J ends, which lost 4 bases and 3 bases, there was a span of 18 bases. The CDR3 is made up of 16 amino acids. The CDR3 DNA sequence: TGTGCCAGCAGTTCCGTGGACATCTTTAGGAAAGAGACCCAGTACTTC. Its translation is CASSSVDIFRKETQYF.

This sequence joins TRBV19 and TRBJ1-5; 8 positions match TRBD1. V shed 3 bases, J shed 6 bases, and the junction held 16 bases outside the gene matches. This CDR3 contains 18 residues. Germline loops: CDR1 LNHDA, CDR2 SQIVND (reference sequence). The CDR3: CASSIGFGQGRRGQPQHF. DNA for the CDR3: TGTGCCAGTAGTATCGGTTTTGGACAGGGTCGCCGGGGTCAGCCCCAGCATTTT.

CDR3 DNA: TGTGCCAGCAGCGCGCGGGCGGGGTATCAGCCCCAGCATTTT. It is translated as CASSARAGYQPQHF. J is TRBJ1-5 and V is TRBV11-2; D gene uncertain. Germline V gene lookup returns CDR1 SGHAT and CDR2 FQNNGV. The V and J ends lost 5 bases and 5 bases respectively, with 13 bases between them. The CDR3 has 14 residues.

This clone appeared once. V gene TRBV7-2 combines with J gene TRBJ1-4; D perhaps matches TRBD1 (6 bases). The V end was cut by 7 bases, the J end by 8 bases, with 11 bases between. The germline CDR1 and CDR2 sequences are SGHTA and FQGNSA. The CDR3 is made up of 12 amino acids. CDR3: CASKGGGEKLFF. Here the CDR3 DNA reads TGTGCCAGCAAAGGGGGAGGCGAAAAACTGTTTTTT.

The J gene is TRBJ2-3, the V gene TRBV13; 7 bases agree with TRBD2. The V gene end was trimmed by 5 bases and the J gene end by 6 bases; junction bases not matched to a gene: 11. CDR3 size: 15 residues. The V gene's germline CDR1 is PRHDT and CDR2 FYEKMQ (reference sequence). This CDR3 reads CASSQPGGGLDTQYF. CDR3 in DNA: TGTGCCAGCAGCCAGCCGGGGGGTGGTTTGGATACGCAGTATTTT.

The chain combines TRBV19 with TRBJ2-2; D gene ambiguous. V lost 5 bases to trimming and J lost 7 bases, with 14 bases between them. The germline V gene has CDR1 LNHDA and CDR2 SQIVND (reference sequence). The CDR3 runs 14 residues. The CDR3 bases are TGTGCCAGTAGTCCCTCTCTGGTCGACGGGGAGCTGTTTTTT. Amino acids: CASSPSLVDGELFF. Supplemented by reference TRBV19 and TRBJ2-2, the full variable domain reads DGGITQSPKYLFRKEGQNVTLSCEQNLNHDAMYWYRQDPGQGLRLIYYSQIVNDFQKGDIAEGYSVSREKKESFPLTVTSAQKNPTAFYLCASSPSLVDGELFFGEGSRLTVL.

The CDR3 bases are TGTGCCAGCAGCCCGGGGGGACCTACAGAGCAGTACTTC. As protein: CASSPGGPTEQYF. The V call is TRBV7-3, the J call TRBJ2-7, with 7 bases fitting TRBD2. V shed 5 bases, J shed 7 bases, and the junction held 8 bases outside the gene matches. The V gene's germline CDR1 is SGHTA and CDR2 FQGTGA. The CDR3 has 13 amino acids.

The chain recombines TRBV11-2 with TRBJ1-3, with D tentatively TRBD1 (5 bases). The V and J ends lost 4 bases and 4 bases respectively, with 17 bases between them. The V gene's germline CDR1 is SGHAT and CDR2 FQNNGV. This CDR3 is built from 16 residues. The CDR3 coding sequence is TGTGCCAGCAGCTCCATAACAGGTGTCCGCGGAAACACCATATATTTT. Translating gives CASSSITGVRGNTIYF.

This clone was seen only once. This chain connects TRBV5-4 to TRBJ1-1, with 8 bases aligning to TRBD1. The V segment lost 1 base and the J segment 9 bases; nucleotides outside the gene matches: 5. The germline V gene has CDR1 SGHNT and CDR2 YYREEE (reference sequence). This CDR3 is built from 13 residues. This CDR3 is CASSLYGQGQAFF. CDR3 bases: TGTGCCAGCAGCTTGTACGGACAGGGCCAAGCTTTCTTT. Variable domain in full (rest from reference TRBV5-4 and TRBJ1-1): ETGVTQSPTHLIKTRGQQVTLRCSSQSGHNTVSWYQQALGQGPQFIFQYYREEENGRGNFPPRFSGLQFPNYSSELNVNALELDDSALYLCASSLYGQGQAFFGQGTRLTVV.

In its sample, this clone was seen once. The chain has TRBV6-6 and TRBJ1-2; 9 bases fit TRBD1. This CDR3 is 12 amino acids long. Germline lookup yields CDR1 MNHNY and CDR2 SVGAGI (reference sequence). The V segment lost 6 bases and the J segment 8 bases; nucleotides outside the gene matches: 4. The chain's CDR3 is CASRTGGYGYTF. Written as DNA, the CDR3 is TGTGCCAGCAGGACAGGGGGTTACGGCTACACCTTC.

The chain carries TRBV28 and TRBJ2-1, with D perhaps TRBD1 (6 bases). The CDR3 spans 13 residues. Trimming shortened V by 5 bases and J by 8 bases, and 13 bases separated the two germline ends. Germline CDR1 is MDHEN and CDR2 is SYDVKM. The CDR3, as DNA: TGTGCCAGCAGTACCTCAGGGGTCGATGAGCAGTTCTTC. It encodes CASSTSGVDEQFF.

V usage is TRBV18 and J usage is TRBJ2-1; 8 bases match TRBD2. The CDR3 totals 17 residues. With V trimmed by 3 bases and J by 1 base, 8 bases remained unmatched. Germline loops: CDR1 KGHSH, CDR2 LQKENI. CDR3 in amino acids: CASSPPTSVGSYNEQFF. CDR3 nucleotide sequence: TGTGCCAGCTCACCTCCGACTAGCGTGGGATCCTACAATGAGCAGTTCTTC.

This chain links TRBV5-1 with TRBJ2-4, with a tentative D call TRBD1 (6 bases). Germline V gives CDR1 SGHRS, CDR2 YFSETQ. The CDR3 length is 15 residues. Trimming left V 4 bases short and J 0 bases short, with 11 bases between. The CDR3 loop is CASSTTGPAKNIQYF. The CDR3 DNA sequence: TGCGCCAGCAGCACAACAGGGCCAGCCAAAAACATTCAGTACTTC.

The chain couples TRBV4-2 to TRBJ2-7, with D possibly matching TRBD1 (6 bases). The ends were cut back, 2 bases at V and 4 bases at J, with 12 bases in the middle. Germline CDR1 and CDR2: LGHNA and YNFKEQ. The CDR3 sequence is 14 residues long. The CDR3 loop is CASSQSQQGYEQYF. The CDR3 DNA sequence: TGTGCCAGCAGCCAATCCCAACAGGGTTACGAGCAGTACTTC.

The V gene is TRBV19, the J gene TRBJ2-4; TRBD1 matches at 7 bases. Germline values: CDR1 LNHDA, CDR2 SQIVND (reference sequence). The CDR3 extends over 14 amino acids. Germline trimming cut 7 bases from V and 7 bases from J; bases unmatched to any gene: 10. The CDR3 nucleotides are TGTGCCAGTACCAATACAGGGGAATGGAACATTCAGTACTTC. This translates into CASTNTGEWNIQYF.

This chain joins TRBV6-5 and TRBJ2-1; 14 bases line up with TRBD2. From germline, CDR1 is MNHEY and CDR2 SVGAGI. The CDR3 sequence is 15 residues long. The V gene end was trimmed by 5 bases and the J gene end by 6 bases; junction bases not matched to a gene: 3. The chain's CDR3 is CASSLGTSGSNEQFF. The CDR3, as DNA: TGTGCCAGCAGTCTCGGGACTAGCGGGAGCAATGAGCAGTTCTTC.

As to this clone: Within the sample, other DNA sequences also encode this same CDR3. The chain has TRBV9 and TRBJ2-1, with unresolved D. The germline gives CDR1 SGDLS, CDR2 YYNGEE. This CDR3 contains 13 residues. The V end was cut by 0 bases, the J end by 3 bases, with 4 bases between. CDR3 in amino acids: CASSVGSYNEQFF. DNA for the CDR3: TGTGCCAGCAGCGTAGGGAGCTACAATGAGCAGTTCTTC.

The chain is built from TRBV9 and TRBJ2-1, with D perhaps matching TRBD2 (5 bases). CDR1 and CDR2 (germline): SGDLS, YYNGEE. The CDR3 covers 14 residues. V lost 0 bases and J 8 bases, leaving 12 bases between the germline ends. The CDR3 loop is CASSVGEWRDEQFF. CDR3 sequence (DNA): TGTGCCAGCAGCGTAGGAGAGTGGCGGGATGAGCAGTTCTTC.

The chain uses TRBV27 and TRBJ1-2, with TRBD1 matching 7 bases. This CDR3 has 13 residues. CDR1 and CDR2 from the germline V gene are MNHEY and SMNVEV (reference sequence). Trimming took 4 bases from V and 2 from J; bases not matched to a gene: 1. The DNA for the CDR3 is TGTGCCAGCAGTTCGGGACAGAACTATGGCTACACCTTC. Protein sequence: CASSSGQNYGYTF.

The J gene is TRBJ1-1, the V gene TRBV9, with D possibly being TRBD1 (5 bases). Trimming pared 4 bases from V and 0 bases from J, leaving 7 bases between. This CDR3 spans 13 amino acids. CDR1 is SGDLS and CDR2 is YYNGEE in the germline V gene. CDR3: CASSRQMNTEAFF. The CDR3 coding sequence is TGTGCCAGCAGCCGACAGATGAACACTGAAGCTTTCTTT.

This clone was detected a few times. The chain joins TRBV18 to TRBJ2-7; D may be TRBD1 (6 bases). V lost 2 bases and J lost 2, with 13 bases in between. The CDR3 totals 15 residues. CDR1 and CDR2 from the germline V gene are KGHSH and LQKENI. The CDR3 here is CASSPLQGGAYEQYF. As DNA, the CDR3 is TGTGCCAGCTCACCATTACAGGGTGGGGCCTACGAGCAGTACTTC. Using reference TRBV18 and TRBJ2-7 for the parts outside the CDR3, the full variable domain is NAGVMQNPRHLVRRRGQEARLRCSPMKGHSHVYWYRQLPEEGLKFMVYLQKENIIDESGMPKERFSAEFPKEGPSILRIQQVVRGDSAAYFCASSPLQGGAYEQYFGPGTRLTVT.

The chain joins TRBV7-6 to TRBJ2-1, with 15 bases matching TRBD2. After removal of 4 bases from V and 7 bases from J, the junction contained 2 bases not matched to a gene. Germline V gives CDR1 SGHVS, CDR2 FNYEAQ. The CDR3 covers 15 residues. The CDR3 sequence is CASSSGTSGGNEQFF. The DNA of the CDR3 is TGTGCCAGCAGCTCTGGGACTAGCGGGGGGAATGAGCAGTTCTTC.

This clone was counted a few times. The chain combines TRBV10-2 with TRBJ1-1, with D maybe TRBD1 (5 bases). Germline lookup yields CDR1 WSHSY and CDR2 SAAADI. This CDR3 has 13 amino acids. Trimming shortened V by 10 bases and J by 4 bases, and 16 bases separated the two germline ends. CDR3 protein: CATSWGESTEAFF. CDR3 bases: TGCGCCACCTCGTGGGGGGAGAGCACTGAAGCTTTCTTT.

The J gene is TRBJ2-1, the V gene TRBV7-6, with 8 bases that match TRBD2. The CDR3 covers 14 residues. The germline CDR1 and CDR2 sequences are SGHVS and FNYEAQ. The ends lost 1 base at V and 7 bases at J; junction bases unmatched: 3. CDR3 amino acids: CASSLDGGANEQFF. The CDR3 nucleotides read TGTGCCAGCAGCTTAGACGGGGGGGCAAATGAGCAGTTCTTC. Full variable domain (remainder filled in from reference TRBV7-6 and TRBJ2-1): GAGVSQSPRYKVTKRGQDVALRCDPISGHVSLYWYRQALGQGPEFLTYFNYEAQQDKSGLPNDRFSAERPEGSISTLTIQRTEQRDSAMYRCASSLDGGANEQFFGPGTRLTVL.